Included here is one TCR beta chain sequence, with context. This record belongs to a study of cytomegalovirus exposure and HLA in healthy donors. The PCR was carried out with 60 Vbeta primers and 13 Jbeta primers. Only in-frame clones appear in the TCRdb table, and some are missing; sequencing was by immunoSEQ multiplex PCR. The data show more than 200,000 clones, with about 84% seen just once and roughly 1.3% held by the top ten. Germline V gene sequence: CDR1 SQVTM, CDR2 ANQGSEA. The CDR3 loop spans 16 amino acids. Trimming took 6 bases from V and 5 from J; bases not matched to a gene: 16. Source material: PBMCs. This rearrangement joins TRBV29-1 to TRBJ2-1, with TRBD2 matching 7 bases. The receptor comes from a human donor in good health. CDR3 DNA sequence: TGCAGCGTGTTCGAACCGGCGGGAGCGAACGACAATGAGCAGTTCTTC. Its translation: CSVFEPAGANDNEQFF.